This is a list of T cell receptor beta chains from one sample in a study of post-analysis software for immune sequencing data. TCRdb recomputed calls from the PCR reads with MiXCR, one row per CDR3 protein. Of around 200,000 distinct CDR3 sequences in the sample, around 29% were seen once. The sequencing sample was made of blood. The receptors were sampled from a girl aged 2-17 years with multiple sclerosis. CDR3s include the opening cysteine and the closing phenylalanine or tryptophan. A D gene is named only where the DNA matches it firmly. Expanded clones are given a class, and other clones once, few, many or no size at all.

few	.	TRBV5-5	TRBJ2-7	CASSLSYNEQYF	TGTGCCAGCAGCTTGAGCTACAATGAGCAGTACTTC
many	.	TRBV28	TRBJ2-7	CASSPDGYEQYF	TGTGCCAGCAGCCCAGATGGTTACGAGCAGTACTTC
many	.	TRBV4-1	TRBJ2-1	CASSQELGEGDNEQFF	TGCGCCAGCAGCCAAGAATTGGGGGAGGGGGACAATGAGCAGTTCTTC
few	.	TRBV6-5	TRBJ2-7	CASSYGAAEQYF	TGTGCCAGCAGTTACGGGGCAGCGGAGCAGTACTTC
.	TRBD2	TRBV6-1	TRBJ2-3	CASSDRGLAGEDTQYF	TGTGCCAGCAGTGATCGAGGACTAGCGGGAGAGGATACGCAGTATTTT
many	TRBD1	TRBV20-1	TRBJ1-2	CSAATGGGGYTF	TGCAGTGCAGCCACAGGGGGCGGTGGCTACACCTTC
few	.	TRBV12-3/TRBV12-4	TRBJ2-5	CASSLNPGVLAYF	TGTGCCAGCAGTCTCAATCCCGGGGTGCTTGCGTACTTC
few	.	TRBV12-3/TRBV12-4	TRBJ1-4	CASSFDLYEKLFF	TGTGCCAGCAGTTTTGACCTTTATGAAAAACTGTTTTTT
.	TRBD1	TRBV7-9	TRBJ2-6	CGSSRPGQGSGANVLTF	TGTGGCAGCAGCCGACCGGGACAGGGGTCTGGGGCCAACGTCCTGACTTTC
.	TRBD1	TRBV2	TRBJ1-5	CASSEERDRVSPQHF	TGTGCCAGCAGTGAAGAGCGGGACAGGGTTAGCCCCCAGCATTTT
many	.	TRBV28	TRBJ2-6	CASSTTWGTGANVLTF	TGTGCCAGCAGCACAACCTGGGGGACTGGGGCCAACGTCCTGACTTTC
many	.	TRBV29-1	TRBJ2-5	CSVVPKGGEGETQYF	TGCAGCGTTGTCCCCAAGGGTGGAGAGGGGGAGACCCAGTACTTC
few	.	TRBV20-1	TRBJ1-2	CSARDGREGRGYGYTF	TGCAGTGCTAGAGATGGGAGGGAAGGGCGAGGGTATGGCTACACCTTC
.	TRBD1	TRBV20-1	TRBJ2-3	CSARTGGTDTQYF	TGCAGTGCTAGAACAGGGGGGACAGATACGCAGTATTTT
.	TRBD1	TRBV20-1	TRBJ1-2	CSARTQGVSYGYTF	TGCAGTGCTAGAACCCAGGGGGTATCTTATGGCTACACCTTC
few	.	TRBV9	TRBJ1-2	CASSVGGGGRGYGYTF	TGTGCCAGCAGCGTAGGAGGTGGAGGTCGGGGCTATGGCTACACCTTC
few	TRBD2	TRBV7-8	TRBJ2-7	CASSVTSGIYEQYF	TGTGCCAGCAGCGTTACTAGCGGGATCTACGAGCAGTACTTC
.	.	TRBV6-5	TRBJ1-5	CASSYGGTNQPQHF	TGTGCCAGCAGTTACGGGGGTACTAATCAGCCCCAGCATTTT
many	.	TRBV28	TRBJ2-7	CASSSGQSEQYF	TGTGCCAGCAGTTCTGGACAGAGCGAGCAGTACTTC
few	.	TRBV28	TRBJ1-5	CASSLAGRRWDQPQHF	TGTGCCAGCAGTTTGGCGGGCCGCCGGTGGGATCAGCCCCAGCATTTT
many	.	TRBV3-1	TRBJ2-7	CASSHLSYEQYF	TGTGCCAGCAGCCACCTCTCCTACGAGCAGTACTTC
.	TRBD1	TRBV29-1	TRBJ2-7	CSIGQAGYEQYF	TGCAGCATTGGACAGGCCGGCTACGAGCAGTACTTC
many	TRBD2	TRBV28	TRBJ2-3	CASRFSGGHTDTQYF	TGTGCCAGCAGATTCTCGGGAGGTCACACAGATACGCAGTATTTT
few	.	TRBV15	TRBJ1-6	CATSGRTYSPPHF	TGTGCCACCAGCGGCCGGACCTATTCACCCCCCCACTTT
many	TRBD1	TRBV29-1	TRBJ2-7	CSVGTGLPYEQYF	TGCAGCGTAGGGACAGGACTCCCCTACGAGCAGTACTTC
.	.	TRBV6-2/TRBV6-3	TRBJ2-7	CASSYEILTTQPYEQYF	TGTGCCAGTAGTTACGAGATATTGACAACTCAACCCTACGAGCAGTACTTC
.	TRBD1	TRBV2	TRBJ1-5	CASRIDRAAGNQPQHF	TGTGCCAGCAGAATCGACAGGGCGGCAGGCAATCAGCCCCAGCATTTT
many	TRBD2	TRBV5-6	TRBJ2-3	CASSRTSGTTDTQYF	TGTGCCAGCAGCCGGACTAGCGGGACCACAGATACGCAGTATTTT
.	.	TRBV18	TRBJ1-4	CASSPGMAEKLFF	TGTGCCAGCTCACCAGGGATGGCAGAAAAACTGTTTTTT
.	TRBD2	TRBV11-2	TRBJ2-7	CASSLDPIAGREQYF	TGTGCCAGCAGCTTAGATCCCATAGCGGGACGCGAGCAGTACTTC
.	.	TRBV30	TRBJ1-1	CAWSRRNMNTEAFF	TGTGCCTGGAGTCGTCGGAACATGAACACTGAAGCTTTCTTT
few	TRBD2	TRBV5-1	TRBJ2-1	CASSPSAGDSYNEQFF	TGCGCCAGCAGCCCCTCAGCGGGAGACTCCTACAATGAGCAGTTCTTC
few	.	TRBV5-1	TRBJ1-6	CASSLWVGSNSPLHF	TGCGCCAGCAGCTTGTGGGTAGGGAGTAATTCACCCCTCCACTTT
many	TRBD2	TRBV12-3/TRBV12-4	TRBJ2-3	CASRKGLAGTDTQYF	TGTGCCAGCAGGAAGGGACTAGCGGGCACAGATACGCAGTATTTT
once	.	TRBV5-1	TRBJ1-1	CASSLPQTGTEAFF	TGCGCCAGCAGCTTGCCTCAGACGGGAACTGAAGCTTTCTTT
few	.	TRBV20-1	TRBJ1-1	CSASLRNTEAFF	TGCAGTGCTAGTCTCAGGAACACTGAAGCTTTCTTT
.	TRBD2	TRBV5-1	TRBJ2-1	CASSRTSGNDEQFF	TGCGCCAGCAGCAGGACTAGCGGGAATGATGAGCAGTTCTTC
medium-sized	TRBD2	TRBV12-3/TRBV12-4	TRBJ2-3	CASSSYPSGDTDTQYF	TGTGCCAGCAGTTCCTACCCTAGCGGAGACACAGATACGCAGTATTTT
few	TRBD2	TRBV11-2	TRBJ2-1	CASSPRTSGNIRNEQFF	TGTGCCAGCAGCCCGCGGACTAGCGGGAACATTCGTAATGAGCAGTTCTTC
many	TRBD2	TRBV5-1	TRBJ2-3	CASSFSGGSTDTQYF	TGCGCCAGCAGCTTTTCCGGGGGGTCCACAGATACGCAGTATTTT
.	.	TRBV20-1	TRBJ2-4	CSASLYPSAKNIQYF	TGCAGTGCTAGCCTCTACCCTTCGGCCAAAAACATTCAGTACTTC
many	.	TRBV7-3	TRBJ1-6	CASSLSPTNSPLHF	TGTGCCAGCAGCTTAAGCCCGACAAATTCACCCCTCCACTTT
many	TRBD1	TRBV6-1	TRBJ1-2	CASSRTGQGVIYGYTF	TGTGCCAGCAGTAGAACTGGACAGGGGGTTATATATGGCTACACCTTC
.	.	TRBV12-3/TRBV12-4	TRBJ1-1	CAGSKTENTEAFF	TGTGCCGGCAGTAAAACAGAGAACACTGAAGCTTTCTTT
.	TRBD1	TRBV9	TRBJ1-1	CASSAQGAYEAFF	TGTGCCAGCAGCGCACAGGGGGCATATGAAGCTTTCTTT
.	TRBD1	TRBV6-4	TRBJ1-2	CASSDTPQGVGGYTF	TGTGCCAGCAGTGACACCCCACAGGGGGTAGGTGGCTACACCTTC
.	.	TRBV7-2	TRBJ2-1	CASSLSGVSYNEQFF	TGTGCCAGCAGCTTGTCAGGGGTTTCATACAATGAGCAGTTCTTC
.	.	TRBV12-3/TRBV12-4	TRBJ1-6	CASSPRWRVGNSPLHF	TGTGCCAGCAGTCCCCGGTGGAGGGTGGGTAATTCACCCCTCCACTTT
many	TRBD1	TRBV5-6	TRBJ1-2	CASSQPSDRGDTF	TGTGCCAGCAGCCAGCCCTCGGACAGGGGGGACACCTTC
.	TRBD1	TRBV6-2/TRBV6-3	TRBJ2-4	CASSPDRGGAKNIQYF	TGTGCCAGCAGCCCCGACAGGGGTGGAGCCAAAAACATTCAGTACTTC
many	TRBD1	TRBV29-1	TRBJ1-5	CSVEGDRNQPQHF	TGCAGCGTTGAAGGGGACAGGAATCAGCCCCAGCATTTT
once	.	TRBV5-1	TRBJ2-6	CASSLWQGFRSGANVLTF	TGCGCCAGCAGCTTGTGGCAGGGTTTTCGCTCTGGGGCCAACGTCCTGACTTTC
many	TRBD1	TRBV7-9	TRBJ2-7	CASSLGDRGYEQYF	TGTGCCAGCAGCTTAGGTGACAGGGGGTACGAGCAGTACTTC